This T cell receptor beta chain was documented in a study of OX40 agonist ivuxolimab in advanced cancers. Germline assignment: CDR1 GTSNPN and CDR2 SVGIG (reference sequence). There are 14 residues in the CDR3. Losses at the gene ends were 5 bases for V and 6 bases for J; bases not matched to a gene: 10. Sequenced by immunoSEQ multiplex PCR; TCRdb stores in-frame clones only, minus some. Of about 97,000 clones listed, 70% to 90% are singletons. The sequences come from CD4+ or CD8+ T cells sorted from blood, collected in a trial of the OX40 agonist ivuxolimab. The sequence came from an adult with an advanced solid tumor such as melanoma, head and neck, liver or kidney cancer. The gene calls are TRBV30 and TRBJ2-7, with 10 bases fitting TRBD2. CDR3 sequence (DNA): TGTGCCTGGGGCCCGGGACTAGCGTTGGGCGAGCAGTACTTC. Its protein product is CAWGPGLALGEQYF.